A selection of T cell receptor beta chains follows, all from one sample in a study of blood T cells in healthy people across ages. TCRdb recomputed calls from the 5' RACE reads with MiXCR, one row per CDR3 protein. Altogether more than 1 million distinct CDR3 sequences are present, 40% to 55% being singletons, with the ten largest covering under 20%. The material sequenced was blood. The source of these receptors is a woman aged 60-70 years in good health. The CDR3 runs from the conserved cysteine through the conserved F or W. A D gene is named only where the DNA matches it firmly. A row's size may be missing; if present it is once, few, many or a size class.

few,TRBD1,TRBV29-1,TRBJ1-2,TGCAGCGTTGAGTCACCCCTGACAGGGGGGTCGGATGGCTACACCTTC,CSVESPLTGGSDGYTF
-,TRBD2,TRBV27,TRBJ2-7,TGTGCCAGCAGGCTAGCGGGAACTCTCGGCGAGCAGTACTTC,CASRLAGTLGEQYF
-,-,TRBV12-3/TRBV12-4,TRBJ2-1,TGTGCCAGCAGTTCGAGTGGTTGGGAAAGCTCCTACAATGAGCAGTTCTTC,CASSSSGWESSYNEQFF
few,TRBD2,TRBV14,TRBJ2-5,TGTGCCAGCAGCCAAGAGGGACTAGCGGCCGTACAAGAGACCCAGTACTTC,CASSQEGLAAVQETQYF
-,-,TRBV12-3/TRBV12-4,TRBJ2-1,TGTGCCAGCAGTTTATCGGGTCCGACAATGGAGACCCAGTTCTTC,CASSLSGPTMETQFF
-,TRBD2,TRBV15,TRBJ2-3,TGTGCCACCAAAATTCGCGGGGGAGGGGCAGATACGCAGTATTTT,CATKIRGGGADTQYF
-,-,TRBV7-8,TRBJ2-1,TGTGCCAGCAGCTTAGGGTACGGAAGGGGGGCGGTTGCCTACAATGAGCAGTTCTTC,CASSLGYGRGAVAYNEQFF
-,-,TRBV27,TRBJ2-5,TGTGCCAGCAGTTTATTTAGGGGGACAAGGGGCATCGAGACCCAGTACTTC,CASSLFRGTRGIETQYF
-,TRBD1,TRBV29-1,TRBJ2-6,TGCAGCGCAGCCGACAGGGGACCTGGGGCCAACGTCCTGACTTTC,CSAADRGPGANVLTF
-,TRBD2,TRBV3-1,TRBJ2-7,TGTGCCAGCAGGCCATCTAGCGGGAACTACGAGCAGTACTTC,CASRPSSGNYEQYF
-,TRBD1,TRBV29-1,TRBJ2-5,TGCAGCGTTGAGACAGGGCCGGAGACCCAGTACTTC,CSVETGPETQYF
-,-,TRBV29-1,TRBJ2-7,TGCAGCGTTGAAGAGGGAGGCAGGGGCGAGCAGTACTTC,CSVEEGGRGEQYF
-,TRBD2,TRBV20-1,TRBJ2-7,TGCAGTGCTAGAGCTAGCGGGAGGGGGGAGCAGTACTTC,CSARASGRGEQYF
-,-,TRBV20-1,TRBJ2-7,TGCAGTGCTAGAGCACCGGTTAGCGAGCAGTACTTC,CSARAPVSEQYF
few,-,TRBV29-1,TRBJ1-1,TGCAGCGTTGTGGCCAACACTGAAGCTTTCTTT,CSVVANTEAFF
-,-,TRBV9,TRBJ1-1,TGTGCCAGCAGCGAGACCACAGACACTGAAGCTTTCTTT,CASSETTDTEAFF
-,-,TRBV7-3,TRBJ2-1,TGTGCCAGCAGCTCCCCCCCTGGGGTCAATGAGCAGTTCTTC,CASSSPPGVNEQFF
-,TRBD2,TRBV13,TRBJ2-7,TGTGCCAGCGCGGGAGGTGCCTACAATGAGCAGTACTTC,CASAGGAYNEQYF
-,TRBD2,TRBV28,TRBJ2-7,TGTGCCAGCAGTTCTAGCGGGAGTCGGTCCTACGAGCAGTACTTC,CASSSSGSRSYEQYF
-,-,TRBV27,TRBJ2-7,TGTGCCAGCAGTCAGGGACGCCCTCCCTACGAGCAGTACTTC,CASSQGRPPYEQYF
-,TRBD1,TRBV24-1,TRBJ1-2,TGTACCACCAGTGACAGGGGGCGCGCAGGCTACACCTTC,CTTSDRGRAGYTF
-,-,TRBV7-2,TRBJ1-2,TGTGCCAGCAGCTTAGATGGCGGGGCTCGAGGCTACACCTTC,CASSLDGGARGYTF
-,-,TRBV19,TRBJ1-5,TGTGCCAGTAGTCCAAGTGCCTATCCCCAGCATTTT,CASSPSAYPQHF
-,TRBD1,TRBV30,TRBJ2-7,TGTGCCTGGAGGAGGACAGGGGAAGGCTACGAGCAGTACTTC,CAWRRTGEGYEQYF
-,TRBD1,TRBV2,TRBJ1-1,TGTGCCAGCAGTGTTGATGGGACAGGGGGCCAAGCTTTCTTT,CASSVDGTGGQAFF
-,-,TRBV6-1,TRBJ1-1,TGTGCCAGCAGGGTAGGGCTCACTGAAGCTTTCTTT,CASRVGLTEAFF
few,-,TRBV20-1,TRBJ2-5,TGCAGTGCTAGAAGGCAGCCTATCAGTACTCACGAGACCCAGTACTTC,CSARRQPISTHETQYF
-,-,TRBV20-1,TRBJ2-1,TGCAGTGCTAGAGACATAAGGAGCAATGAGCAGTTCTTC,CSARDIRSNEQFF
-,TRBD1,TRBV20-1,TRBJ2-7,TGCAGTGCTAGACAGGGGGCTATCGACGAGCAGTACTTC,CSARQGAIDEQYF
once,TRBD1,TRBV6-1,TRBJ2-1,TGTGCCAGCAGACCACAAATGGGACAGGGGGCTTACAATGAGCAGTTCTTC,CASRPQMGQGAYNEQFF
once,TRBD1,TRBV29-1,TRBJ1-1,TGCAGCGCCAGAGGTGTAAACAGGGGGTACACTGAAGCTTTCTTT,CSARGVNRGYTEAFF
-,TRBD2,TRBV6-6,TRBJ2-3,TGTGCCAGCAGTACAATAGCGGGGGGCACAGATACGCAGTATTTT,CASSTIAGGTDTQYF
once,-,TRBV7-8,TRBJ2-3,TGTGCCAGCAGCTCCACAGGACCCTCCGGAGATACGCAGTATTTT,CASSSTGPSGDTQYF
-,-,TRBV5-1,TRBJ2-1,TGCGCCAGCAGCTTTTCAGGGGCTGATGAGCAGTTCTTC,CASSFSGADEQFF
-,TRBD1,TRBV7-9,TRBJ2-7,TGTGCCGGCGGACAGGGGCCCTACGAGCAGTACTTC,CAGGQGPYEQYF
many,-,TRBV5-1,TRBJ2-1,TGTGCCAGCAGCTTAGGGGGGGGTGAGCAGTTCTTC,CASSLGGGEQFF
-,-,TRBV7-9,TRBJ1-4,TGTGCCAGCAGCTTAGGTTCAGGGTTCAATGAAAAACTGTTTTTT,CASSLGSGFNEKLFF
-,TRBD1,TRBV10-3,TRBJ2-6,TGTGCCATCACCGGGGACAGCACTGGGGCCAACGTCCTGACTTTC,CAITGDSTGANVLTF
-,TRBD2,TRBV20-1,TRBJ2-1,TGCAGTGCCCCGAAAGGAGCGGGAGGGCCCGAAGATGAGCAGTTCTTC,CSAPKGAGGPEDEQFF
once,TRBD1,TRBV4-1,TRBJ2-2,TGCGCCAGCAGACAACGACAGGGTGCGAACACCGGGGAGCTGTTTTTT,CASRQRQGANTGELFF
-,-,TRBV7-6,TRBJ2-7,TGTGCCAGCAGCTTAGATTTTGGGCCGAAGTACTTC,CASSLDFGPKYF
-,TRBD1,TRBV15,TRBJ2-7,TGTGCCACCAGCAGAGATCAGGGACAGGGGTTCTACGAGCAGTACTTC,CATSRDQGQGFYEQYF
-,-,TRBV20-1,TRBJ2-1,TGCAGTGCTAGAGGGAGTGGGGCGGGAAATGTCTATGAGCAGTTCTTC,CSARGSGAGNVYEQFF
-,-,TRBV6-5,TRBJ2-7,TGTGCCAGCAGTCAGACCGGGACCTTTTCCTACGAGCAGTACTTC,CASSQTGTFSYEQYF
few,TRBD2,TRBV20-1,TRBJ2-7,TGCAGTGCTAAACCTAGACTAGCCAACGAGATCGGCGAGCAGTACTTC,CSAKPRLANEIGEQYF
-,-,TRBV5-1,TRBJ2-7,TGCGCCAGCAGCTCAACGGACAGATTTTCCTACGAGCAGTACTTC,CASSSTDRFSYEQYF
few,TRBD2,TRBV6-2/TRBV6-3,TRBJ2-5,TGTGCCAGCAGCCCTCCAGGCGGGAGCGGGAAGACCCAGTACTTC,CASSPPGGSGKTQYF
-,-,TRBV6-1,TRBJ1-2,TGTGCCAGCAGTGAAGGCGCCCCAGTCGGCTACACCTTC,CASSEGAPVGYTF
-,TRBD1,TRBV20-1,TRBJ2-7,TGCAGTGCTAGCCCCGGGACAGGGGGCCGCGAGCAGTACTTC,CSASPGTGGREQYF
-,-,TRBV21-1,TRBJ2-1,TGTGCCAGCAGCAAACTGTTGGCGGGAGAGCGCCTAATTCGCGATGAGCAGTTCTTC,CASSKLLAGERLIRDEQFF
few,-,TRBV29-1,TRBJ2-3,TGCAGCGTTGAAGGAGACACAACAGATACGCAGTATTTT,CSVEGDTTDTQYF
-,TRBD1,TRBV7-7,TRBJ2-1,TGTGCCAGCAGCTTAACCTCAGGGGGCGAGCAGTTCTTC,CASSLTSGGEQFF
-,TRBD1,TRBV10-3,TRBJ1-1,TGTGCCATCAGTCGAAGGACAGGGATGAACACTGAAGCTTTCTTT,CAISRRTGMNTEAFF